This T cell receptor (beta chain) came from a study of blood T cell repertoires in COVID-19. Across the whole study: Spain, Italy and the United States supplied samples that represented acute and convalescent COVID-19. T cells, B-cell-depleted T cells, or PBMCs provided the cDNA or gDNA that served as material.

In the original processing: Amplifying reference gene primers gave estimates of nucleated cell counts. Generated by immunoSEQ multiplex PCR, the TCRdb table keeps only in-frame clones and is missing some. That table gives V, J and clone size, and the DNA gave D and trimming. The repertoire holds a few hundred thousand clones, with around 85% as singletons. Germline CDR1 reads SGDLS; CDR2 reads YYNGEE. There are 15 residues in the CDR3. Trimming took 0 bases from V and 13 from J, leaving 17 bases between them. Source material: peripheral blood. This receptor was obtained from a woman aged 50 to 65 with active or convalescent COVID-19. The chain employs TRBV9 and TRBJ1-6; no clear D. CDR3 DNA sequence: TGTGCCAGCAGCGTAGTATCCGGCGGGGTAGGGCCCCTCCACTTT. The encoded protein is CASSVVSGGVGPLHF.